These 32 T cell receptor beta chains share one sample of origin, sequenced in a study of identical twins. MiXCR, run by TCRdb on the 5' RACE reads, gives a single entry per CDR3 protein. The sample consists of approximately 600,000 distinct CDR3 sequences, under 8.5% of them appearing once. These data also formed part of another study, on yellow fever vaccine responses in identical twins.

The source material was PBMCs. The receptors come from a woman between 18 and 30 years old in good health.

This chain links TRBV12-5 with TRBJ2-1, with TRBD1 matching 7 bases. This CDR3 has 18 amino acids. Germline V lookup: CDR1 LGHNT, CDR2 FRNRAP. The V and J ends lost 0 bases and 8 bases, in that order; junction bases with no gene match: 16. CDR3 nucleotides: TGTGCTAGTGGTTTGGTCTCTAAGGGTAACCTAGGGGGCCATGAGCAGTTCTTC. This codes for CASGLVSKGNLGGHEQFF.

This clonotype was seen many times. CDR3 coding DNA: TGTGCCGCCCTGGGACAGGGGCCCTACAATGAGCAGTTCTTC. Residues: CAALGQGPYNEQFF. The rearrangement uses TRBV10-3 and TRBJ2-1, with TRBD1 matching 10 bases. In germline, CDR1 is ENHRY, CDR2 SYGVKD. The length of the CDR3 is 14 residues. V shed 11 bases and J 2 bases; nucleotides not matched to a gene: 6.

This clonotype was counted ten times or more. The rearrangement joins TRBV29-1 to TRBJ1-2; D not resolved. The CDR3 totals 14 residues. The germline CDR1 and CDR2 sequences are SQVTM and ANQGSEA. Trimming shortened V by 4 bases and J by 1 base, and 13 bases separated the two germline ends. The CDR3 DNA follows: TGCAGCGTTGGAGGCAGGTTCAATAACTATGGCTACACCTTC. It yields the protein CSVGGRFNNYGYTF.

In this sample, this clonotype turned up a few times. This chain connects TRBV27 to TRBJ2-1; TRBD2 agrees at 9 bases. In germline, CDR1 is MNHEY, CDR2 SMNVEV (reference sequence). The CDR3 is 16 amino acids. The J segment lost 4 bases and the V segment lost 5 bases, leaving 9 bases of the junction unmatched. The CDR3 region has the DNA TGTGCCAGCAGTAGGGGCGGTAGCGGGGGTTACAATGAGCAGTTCTTC. It translates to CASSRGGSGGYNEQFF.

This clonotype was seen a handful of times. The chain links TRBV3-1 to TRBJ1-2; 8 bases agree with TRBD1. V lost 3 bases to trimming and J lost 5 bases; unmatched junction nucleotides: 8. The CDR3 runs 15 residues. Per germline, CDR1 LGHDT and CDR2 YNNKEL (reference sequence). This CDR3 is CASSHEDRGHYGYTF. CDR3 sequence (DNA): TGTGCCAGCAGCCACGAAGACAGGGGCCATTATGGCTACACCTTC.

This clonotype was counted between two and nine times. The chain has TRBV3-1 and TRBJ2-7; D is undetermined. Looked up from germline, CDR1 is LGHDT and CDR2 is YNNKEL (reference sequence). This CDR3 has 11 residues. V gave up 3 bases and J gave up 7 bases, with 7 bases separating them. The CDR3 DNA reads as TGTGCCAGCAGCCATGCTTGGGAGCAGTACTTC. The encoded protein is CASSHAWEQYF.

There are many counts of this clonotype. The V and J genes are TRBV4-1 and TRBJ1-6; D unresolved. CDR3 length: 17 amino acids. In germline, CDR1 is MGHRA, CDR2 YSYEKL. V was pared by 0 bases and J by 13 bases, with 22 bases between. This CDR3 reads CASSQDLGSSSNRPLHF. The CDR3 DNA reads as TGCGCCAGCAGCCAAGATCTGGGTTCAAGCAGTAATCGTCCCCTCCACTTT.

In its sample, this clonotype was seen a few times. This sequence joins TRBV4-1 and TRBJ2-5; D assignment may be TRBD1 or TRBD2 (5 bases each). CDR3 length: 16 amino acids. V lost 1 base and J 5 bases, leaving 17 bases between the germline ends. Germline V CDR1 and CDR2: MGHRA, YSYEKL. The CDR3 DNA sequence: TGCGCCAGCAGCCAAGCCGCCGGGGCTACGGGGGAGACCCAGTACTTC. It codes for CASSQAAGATGETQYF.

The chain employs TRBV7-9 and TRBJ2-1, with D tentatively TRBD2 (6 bases). Trimming took off 3 bases at V and 2 bases at J, with 11 bases between the two ends. The length of the CDR3 is 15 residues. Per germline, CDR1 SEHNR and CDR2 FQNEAQ (reference sequence). The CDR3 loop is CASSLGRGPYNEQFF. CDR3 sequence (DNA): TGTGCCAGCAGCTTGGGGCGGGGACCCTACAATGAGCAGTTCTTC.

This clonotype was found once. The DNA of the CDR3 is TGTGCCAGCAGCTTCCCCGCCGGAGCAGATACGCAGTATTTT. Translating gives CASSFPAGADTQYF. The chain employs TRBV7-9 and TRBJ2-3; D is unclear. Germline CDR1 is SEHNR and CDR2 is FQNEAQ (reference sequence). The CDR3 runs 14 residues. V lost 3 bases and J lost 4, with 11 bases in between.

The rearrangement uses TRBV20-1 and TRBJ2-3; 8 positions agree with TRBD2. The V and J ends lost 2 bases and 1 base, in that order; junction bases with no gene match: 5. The CDR3 sequence is 15 residues long. Germline values: CDR1 DFQATT, CDR2 SNEGSKA (reference sequence). CDR3 sequence reads: CSARWSGGGTDTQYF. The CDR3 coding sequence is TGCAGTGCTAGATGGTCCGGGGGGGGCACAGATACGCAGTATTTT.

This clonotype showed up just a few times. The chain couples TRBV24-1 to TRBJ1-2, with 7 bases matching TRBD1. This CDR3 region has 14 residues. The junction had 5 bases not matched to a gene; V was cut back by 4 bases and J by 4 bases. Germline V lookup: CDR1 KGHDR, CDR2 SFDVKD. The CDR3 nucleotides read TGTGCCACCAGTGAAGGGGCAGGGGGCTATGGCTACACCTTC. Translated: CATSEGAGGYGYTF.

Written as DNA, the CDR3 is TGTGCCAGCAGTTCGGGACAGCAATCCTATGGCTACACCTTC. Residues: CASSSGQQSYGYTF. This chain links TRBV28 with TRBJ1-2; TRBD1 matches at 7 bases. V shed 4 bases and J 4 bases; nucleotides not matched to a gene: 6. This CDR3 comprises 14 residues. Germline V gene data show CDR1 as MDHEN and CDR2 as SYDVKM.

This clonotype was counted a few times. The chain joins TRBV4-2 to TRBJ2-3; 8 positions agree with TRBD2. The CDR3 consists of 15 residues. Germline V gene sequence: CDR1 LGHNA, CDR2 YNFKEQ. J was trimmed by 2 bases and V by 3 bases; bases with no gene match: 4. The CDR3: CASSHLAGDTDTQYF. As DNA, the CDR3 is TGTGCCAGCAGCCATCTAGCGGGTGACACAGATACGCAGTATTTT.

This clonotype appeared many times. The chain employs TRBV28 and TRBJ2-7; no clear D gene. CDR1 and CDR2 from the germline V gene are MDHEN and SYDVKM. V lost 5 bases and J 0 bases, leaving 23 bases between the germline ends. The CDR3 loop spans 18 amino acids. The CDR3 DNA reads as TGTGCCAGCAGTACCTCTTTTCTGGATGGGGTAGGCTCCTACGAGCAGTACGTC. Residues: CASSTSFLDGVGSYEQYV.

The sample holds a few counts of this clonotype. The V call is TRBV28, the J call TRBJ2-7; D perhaps matches TRBD2 (6 bases). The CDR3 contains 11 residues. V was pared by 9 bases and J by 7 bases, with 13 bases between. Germline loops: CDR1 MDHEN, CDR2 SYDVKM. CDR3 loop: CASFGGREQYF. CDR3 nucleotides: TGTGCCAGTTTCGGTGGGAGGGAGCAGTACTTC.

The CDR3: CATLFPRSGELFF. The CDR3 region has the DNA TGTGCCACCCTTTTTCCGAGATCCGGGGAGCTGTTTTTT. V and J are TRBV27 and TRBJ2-2; D not certain. CDR1 MNHEY and CDR2 SMNVEV come from the germline V gene (reference sequence). The CDR3 covers 13 residues. Trimming pared 10 bases from V and 6 bases from J, leaving 15 bases between.

The chain joins TRBV27 to TRBJ2-1, with D perhaps matching TRBD1 (6 bases). Trimming stripped 1 base from V and 4 bases from J, with 20 bases between. Germline V gene data show CDR1 as MNHEY and CDR2 as SMNVEV (reference sequence). The CDR3 spans 18 residues. CDR3 loop: CASSLWGRVDRGYNEQFF. DNA for the CDR3: TGTGCCAGCAGTTTATGGGGCAGGGTGGATAGGGGGTACAATGAGCAGTTCTTC.

This clonotype was seen a handful of times. This chain connects TRBV20-1 to TRBJ2-5; the D gene is possibly TRBD2 (7 bases). Germline lookup yields CDR1 DFQATT and CDR2 SNEGSKA (reference sequence). This CDR3 has 15 amino acids. The V end lost 1 base, the J end lost 5 bases, and 17 bases lay between the germline ends. The chain's CDR3 is CSARGLGGGGETQYF. CDR3 in DNA: TGCAGTGCTAGAGGGCTGGGGGGGGGCGGGGAGACCCAGTACTTC.

This clonotype was observed at least ten times. The chain has TRBV5-1 and TRBJ2-3, with 7 bases matching TRBD1. Germline V gene sequence: CDR1 SGHRS, CDR2 YFSETQ. This CDR3 is 17 amino acids long. V was pared by 4 bases and J by 2 bases, with 13 bases of the junction left unmatched. The CDR3 DNA reads TGCGCCAGCAGCCGAGATAAGGGGGCGATAGCCACAGATACGCAGTATTTT. As protein: CASSRDKGAIATDTQYF.

This clonotype was counted at least ten times. The genes are TRBV6-1 and TRBJ2-2; D is unresolved. The V and J ends lost 6 bases and 1 base respectively, with 15 bases between them. The CDR3 covers 16 residues. Per germline, CDR1 MNHNS and CDR2 SASEGT. CDR3 loop: CASSSGRSENTGELFF. CDR3 in DNA: TGTGCCAGCAGCTCCGGACGCTCAGAGAACACCGGGGAGCTGTTTTTT.

This clonotype was seen a few times. The rearrangement links TRBV4-1 to TRBJ2-1; a weak D match, TRBD2 (5 bases). This CDR3 region has 16 residues. Germline assignment: CDR1 MGHRA and CDR2 YSYEKL. Trimming cost V 4 bases and J 0 bases, with 13 bases left between them. The CDR3 nucleotides are TGCGCCAGCAGCCCGCAAGCTAGCTACTCCTACAATGAGCAGTTCTTC. It yields the protein CASSPQASYSYNEQFF.

This clonotype came up many times. This chain uses TRBV12-3 or TRBV12-4 with TRBJ1-6; no firm D call. Deletions cut 1 base from V and 9 bases from J, with 7 bases between. The CDR3 is 13 amino acids. The CDR3 DNA reads TGTGCCAGCAGTTTAGATCTAGGTTCACCCCTCCACTTT. This gives the protein CASSLDLGSPLHF.

This clonotype has only a few counts. The chain is built from TRBV7-9 and TRBJ2-1; a possible D gene is TRBD2 (7 bases). Per the germline V gene, CDR1 is SEHNR and CDR2 is FQNEAQ (reference sequence). Trimming removed 6 bases at V and 7 bases at J, with 10 bases between. There are 12 residues in the CDR3. CDR3 coding DNA: TGTGCCAGCAGTCGGGGGGCAAATGAGCAGTTCTTC. The encoded protein is CASSRGANEQFF.

Only a few counts were recorded for this clonotype. This chain links TRBV27 with TRBJ2-5; TRBD1 or TRBD2 may be the D gene (5 bases each). Deletions cut 3 bases from V and 0 bases from J, with 17 bases between. CDR3 size: 17 residues. Germline CDR1 reads MNHEY; CDR2 reads SMNVEV (reference sequence). The CDR3 spells CASSFRFQGPYQETQYF. DNA for the CDR3: TGTGCCAGCAGTTTTAGGTTCCAGGGACCGTACCAAGAGACCCAGTACTTC.

This clonotype was counted many times. The chain recombines TRBV7-2 with TRBJ2-7; unclear D gene. The CDR3 totals 14 residues. V was pared by 1 base and J by 1 base, with 8 bases between. From germline, CDR1 is SGHTA and CDR2 FQGNSA. The CDR3 sequence is CASSLGYRSYEQYF. DNA of the CDR3: TGTGCCAGCAGCTTAGGCTACAGATCCTACGAGCAGTACTTC.

In this sample, this clonotype turned up many times. The chain carries TRBV29-1 and TRBJ2-1; D may be TRBD1 or TRBD2 (6 bases each). The CDR3 has 15 amino acids. The germline V gene encodes CDR1 SQVTM and CDR2 ANQGSEA. V was shortened by 2 bases and J by 5 bases, with 16 bases between the two germline ends. In DNA, the CDR3 is TGCAGCGTTGAATTGACCAGAGGGGGGCACAATGAGCAGTTCTTC. It specifies CSVELTRGGHNEQFF.

This clonotype showed up just a few times. The chain recombines TRBV4-2 with TRBJ2-2, with D perhaps given as TRBD1 or TRBD2 (6 bases each). V gave up 0 bases and J gave up 1 base, with 15 bases separating them. The CDR3 is made up of 18 amino acids. Germline values: CDR1 LGHNA, CDR2 YNFKEQ. The CDR3 spells CASSQDRIGGMNTGELFF. The CDR3 DNA reads as TGTGCCAGCAGCCAAGATCGTATAGGGGGGATGAACACCGGGGAGCTGTTTTTT.

This clonotype showed up many times. The genes are TRBV3-1 and TRBJ1-2; the D is unclear. The CDR3 runs 12 residues. V lost 1 base to trimming and J lost 6 bases, with 6 bases between them. In germline, CDR1 is LGHDT, CDR2 YNNKEL (reference sequence). The CDR3 coding sequence is TGTGCCAGCAGCCAAGCGGTCAATGGCTACACCTTC. It yields the protein CASSQAVNGYTF. Complete variable domain (other parts from reference TRBV3-1 and TRBJ1-2): DTAVSQTPKYLVTQMGNDKSIKCEQNLGHDTMYWYKQDSKKFLKIMFSYNNKELIINETVPNRFSPKSPDKAHLNLHINSLELGDSAVYFCASSQAVNGYTFGSGTRLTVV.

The chain combines TRBV19 with TRBJ2-1; possible D gene TRBD1, 7 bases. Per germline, CDR1 LNHDA and CDR2 SQIVND (reference sequence). V lost 3 bases, J lost 5 bases, and 14 bases lay in between. The CDR3 contains 15 residues. CDR3 sequence reads: CASSIRGTANNEQFF. The CDR3 bases are TGTGCCAGTAGTATCCGGGGGACAGCAAACAATGAGCAGTTCTTC. The full variable domain, with the rest looked up from reference TRBV19 and TRBJ2-1, is DGGITQSPKYLFRKEGQNVTLSCEQNLNHDAMYWYRQDPGQGLRLIYYSQIVNDFQKGDIAEGYSVSREKKESFPLTVTSAQKNPTAFYLCASSIRGTANNEQFFGPGTRLTVL.

This clonotype was seen at least ten times. The chain joins TRBV5-1 to TRBJ2-1; D remains unclear. Germline assignment: CDR1 SGHRS and CDR2 YFSETQ. Trimming removed 4 bases at V and 0 bases at J, with 14 bases between. The CDR3 extends over 16 amino acids. This CDR3 reads CASSVAGPTSYNEQFF. In DNA, the CDR3 is TGCGCCAGCAGCGTAGCTGGGCCGACCTCCTACAATGAGCAGTTCTTC.

This clonotype was picked up a small number of times. A junction end diverges from the germline sequence, so it may reflect a read error. J is TRBJ2-3 and V is TRBV12-5; no reliable D call. This CDR3 has 13 amino acids. The V gene's germline CDR1 is LGHNT and CDR2 FRNRAP. The CDR3 protein is CASGGPTTNTQYF. As DNA, the CDR3 is TGTGCTAGTGGAGGACCGACCACAAATACGCAGTATTTC.